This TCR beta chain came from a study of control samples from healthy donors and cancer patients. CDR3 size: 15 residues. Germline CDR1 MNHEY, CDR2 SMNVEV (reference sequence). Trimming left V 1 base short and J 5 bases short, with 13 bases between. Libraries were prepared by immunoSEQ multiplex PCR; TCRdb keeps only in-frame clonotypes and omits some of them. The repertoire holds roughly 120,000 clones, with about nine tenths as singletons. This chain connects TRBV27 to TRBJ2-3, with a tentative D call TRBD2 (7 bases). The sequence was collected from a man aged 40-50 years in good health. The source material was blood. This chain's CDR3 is CASSLYLGGEDTQYF. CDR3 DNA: TGTGCCAGCAGTTTATATTTAGGGGGGGAAGATACGCAGTATTTT.